This T cell receptor beta chain was identified during a study of CD8+ T cells in alopecia areata. A FACSAria was used to sort CD4+ and CD8+ T cells. These cells came from PBMCs. In each case, RNA was isolated and then reverse transcribed into cDNA as the sequencing template. Profiling relied on immunoSEQ multiplex PCR, and the TCRdb table lists in-frame clones only, not all of them. The table lists 90,000 to 150,000 clones, around two fifths of them singletons. Findings and caveats of the study: Compared with normal scalp, lesional scalp had higher clonality and more expanded CD8+ clones. Compared with mice, patients displayed less clear TCR sharing, possibly for HLA-related reasons.

From germline, CDR1 is MNHEY and CDR2 SMNVEV (reference sequence). Trimming stripped 6 bases from V and 6 bases from J, with 14 bases between. The CDR3 is made up of 14 amino acids. In regard to this clone: Its antigen remains unidentified.

Source material: CD4+ T cells sorted from blood. The chain carries TRBV27 and TRBJ2-2; D possibly matches TRBD1 or TRBD2 (5 bases each). The receptor comes from a human donor with alopecia areata. The DNA of the CDR3 is TGTGCCAGCAGCTGGGACCGCTGGCCCGGGGAGCTGTTTTTT. This gives the protein CASSWDRWPGELFF.